The 20 T cell receptor beta chains below all came from one sample that was sequenced in a study of kidney transplant recipient with SARS-CoV-2 infection. TCRdb called the reads again in MiXCR, with one record for every CDR3 protein. The sample carries roughly 250,000 distinct CDR3 sequences, more than 25% recorded once. The sample was a blood sample, taken at baseline and on day 111 from a kidney transplant recipient. The receptor set was obtained from a male patient aged 30 to 40 who had COVID-19 and was a kidney transplant recipient. The graft donor may account for some of the T cells.

This clonotype was seen many times. The V call is TRBV11-1, the J call TRBJ1-2; D is ambiguous. The V gene lost 5 bases and the J gene lost 4 bases, with 23 bases spanning the gap. Per the germline V gene, CDR1 is SGHAT and CDR2 is FQDESV (reference sequence). The CDR3 sequence is 17 residues long. The CDR3 DNA reads TGTGCCAGCAGCGTATTCTATAAGGCTGGAAAGACCTATGGCTACACCTTC. Translation: CASSVFYKAGKTYGYTF. Full variable domain (remainder filled in from reference TRBV11-1 and TRBJ1-2): EAEVAQSPRYKITEKSQAVAFWCDPISGHATLYWYRQILGQGPELLVQFQDESVVDDSQLPKDRFSAERLKGVDSTLKIQPAELGDSAMYLCASSVFYKAGKTYGYTFGSGTRLTVV.

V is TRBV12-3 or TRBV12-4 and J is TRBJ2-2, with 7 bases identical to TRBD1. Trimming at V came to 6 bases and at J to 4 bases, leaving 5 bases not matched to a gene. This CDR3 spans 14 amino acids. The CDR3, as DNA: TGTGCCAGCAGCCCGGGACAGCGCACCGGGGAGCTGTTTTTT. Translation: CASSPGQRTGELFF.

With regard to this clonotype: Since a much larger clone is just one base distant, this may be a read error. This chain links TRBV3-1 with TRBJ1-1; no firm D call. Looked up from germline, CDR1 is LGHDT and CDR2 is YNNKEL (reference sequence). The length of the CDR3 is 17 residues. CDR3 region: CTSSIWFPISIRTEAFF. In nucleotides, the CDR3 is TGTACCAGCAGCATATGGTTTCCCATTTCAATTCGCACTGAAGCTTTCTTT.

This clonotype occurred many times. This chain links TRBV6-1 with TRBJ2-7; 9 bases align to TRBD1. The CDR3 length is 19 residues. Unmatched junction bases numbered 12, after V lost 0 bases and J lost 0 bases. The germline gives CDR1 MNHNS, CDR2 SASEGT. CDR3 amino acids: CASSEAISGTGWRSYEQYF. In DNA, the CDR3 is TGTGCCAGCAGTGAAGCTATTTCCGGGACAGGGTGGCGCTCCTACGAGCAGTACTTC.

Of note for this clonotype: Since a much larger clone is just one base distant, this may be a read error. The V call is TRBV28, the J call TRBJ2-7; possible D gene TRBD2, 5 bases. This CDR3 spans 13 amino acids. CDR1 and CDR2 (germline): MDHEN, SYDVKM. The CDR3 bases are TGTGCCAGCAGCATAGGGAGAACCTACAAGCAGTACTTC. Translating gives CASSIGRTYKQYF.

There are many counts of this clonotype. The DNA for the CDR3 is TGTGCCAGCAGTTTAGTTGGGGGGGCGGCCTACAATGAGCAGTTCTTC. It encodes CASSLVGGAAYNEQFF. V gene TRBV12-3 or TRBV12-4 combines with J gene TRBJ2-1; TRBD2 is a possible D gene (7 bases). The germline V and J ends were trimmed by 1 base and 2 bases, with 12 bases remaining between them. This CDR3 has 16 residues.

About this clonotype: A single base separates this from a much larger clone, so it may be a read error. CDR3 sequence (DNA): TGTGCCTGCAGCCCCCAAAGGGGGTACAATGAGCAGTTCTTC. It translates to CACSPQRGYNEQFF. The chain employs TRBV7-2 and TRBJ2-1, with D perhaps TRBD1 (6 bases). Per germline, CDR1 SGHTA and CDR2 FQGNSA. The CDR3 is 14 residues long.

This clonotype showed up just a few times. One junction end does not reproduce the germline sequence, and a read error may be involved. The V call is TRBV7-6, the J call TRBJ2-3, with 11 bases aligning to TRBD2. CDR1 SGHVS and CDR2 FNYEAQ come from the germline V gene. This CDR3 is 19 amino acids long. Here the CDR3 reads CASSRGLAGASPSTDTQYF. The CDR3 DNA is TGTGCTAGCAGCCGAGGACTAGCGGGTGCCTCGCCTAGCACAGATACGCAGTATTTT. The full variable domain, completed using reference TRBV7-6 and TRBJ2-3, is GAGVSQSPRYKVTKRGQDVALRCDPISGHVSLYWYRQALGQGPEFLTYFNYEAQQDKSGLPNDRFSAERPEGSISTLTIQRTEQRDSAMYRCASSRGLAGASPSTDTQYFGPGTRLTVL.

This clonotype appeared many times. The chain uses TRBV5-6 and TRBJ2-7, with TRBD1 matching 8 bases. V lost 3 bases and J lost 0; bases outside the gene matches: 2. Germline CDR1 SGHDT, CDR2 YYEEEE. This CDR3 is built from 14 residues. CDR3 sequence (DNA): TGTGCCAGCAGCTACGACAGGGGCTCCTACGAGCAGTACTTC. Protein product: CASSYDRGSYEQYF.

There are many counts of this clonotype. The chain recombines TRBV12-3 or TRBV12-4 with TRBJ1-4; TRBD1 is a possible D gene (6 bases). With 8 bases removed from V and 4 bases from J, the gap between germline ends came to 14 bases. The CDR3 spans 14 residues. The CDR3 is CASGKGVGNEKLFF. The CDR3 region has the DNA TGTGCCAGCGGGAAGGGGGTCGGTAATGAAAAACTGTTTTTT.

This clonotype came up many times. The chain has TRBV29-1 and TRBJ2-3; no firm D call. Trimming cost V 7 bases and J 6 bases, with 8 bases left between them. Looked up from germline, CDR1 is SQVTM and CDR2 is ANQGSEA. The CDR3 is 10 residues long. Here the CDR3 reads CSAVPDTQYF. The CDR3 bases are TGCAGCGCCGTACCGGATACGCAGTATTTT.

A remark on this clonotype: It may be a read error: a sequence one base away is much more abundant. The chain couples TRBV4-1 to TRBJ1-4; 7 nucleotides line up with TRBD1. V shed 4 bases and J 8 bases; nucleotides not matched to a gene: 13. This CDR3 is built from 16 residues. Germline V lookup: CDR1 MGHRA, CDR2 YSYEKL. The CDR3 is CASSPVARTGLEKLFF. The CDR3 DNA sequence: TGCGCCAGCAGCCCAGTGGCCAGGACAGGTCTCGAAAAACTGTTTTTT.

At least ten counts were recorded for this clonotype. V and J are TRBV29-1 and TRBJ2-7; TRBD2 matches at 10 bases. The CDR3 extends over 15 amino acids. The J segment lost 2 bases and the V segment lost 4 bases, leaving 8 bases of the junction unmatched. Germline V gene data show CDR1 as SQVTM and CDR2 as ANQGSEA. The CDR3 protein is CSVGPLAGEAYEQYF. The CDR3 DNA reads as TGCAGCGTTGGACCTCTAGCGGGAGAGGCCTACGAGCAGTACTTC.

As regards this clonotype: A much larger clonotype is one base distant, so this may be a read error. The chain links TRBV6-5 to TRBJ2-5; no reliable D call. The germline V gene has CDR1 MNHEY and CDR2 SVGAGI. The CDR3 is 16 amino acids. V was pared by 5 bases and J by 5 bases, with 21 bases between. CDR3 DNA: TGTGCCAGCAGTGTAGGACCAGCAGGCACTTGGGAGACCCAGTACTTC. Translation gives CASSVGPAGTWETQYF.

This clonotype showed up many times. This chain joins TRBV19 and TRBJ1-1; D is perhaps TRBD1 (5 bases). Germline V gene data show CDR1 as LNHDA and CDR2 as SQIVND (reference sequence). The CDR3 sequence is 16 residues long. V was clipped by 5 bases and J by 1 base, with 17 bases between them. CDR3 protein: CASSFRPGTRNTEAFF. Here the CDR3 DNA reads TGTGCCAGTAGTTTCCGTCCGGGGACGAGGAACACTGAAGCTTTCTTT.

As for this clonotype: A much more abundant neighbour one base away suggests this may be a read error. CDR3 DNA sequence: TGTGCCGGCAGCCCTAGACATGAATCCGATGGCTACACCTTC. It translates to CAGSPRHESDGYTF. This chain connects TRBV7-9 to TRBJ1-2; D is uncertain. This CDR3 region has 14 residues. The germline V gene has CDR1 SEHNR and CDR2 FQNEAQ (reference sequence).

This clonotype has ten or more counts. The chain couples TRBV24-1 to TRBJ1-2; tentative D call: TRBD1 (5 bases). CDR3 length: 13 amino acids. V gave up 6 bases and J gave up 7 bases, with 14 bases separating them. The germline gives CDR1 KGHDR, CDR2 SFDVKD. As DNA, the CDR3 is TGTGCCACCAGTCGGGCAGGGTTATTTGGCTACACCTTC. Residues: CATSRAGLFGYTF.

Comments on this clonotype: An end of the junction differs from the germline gene, which may be a read error. The V and J genes are TRBV6-5 and TRBJ2-7; D might be TRBD1 (6 bases). The CDR3 totals 11 residues. From germline, CDR1 is MNHEY and CDR2 SVGAGI. CDR3 DNA: TGTGCCTGCAGGGGTACCCACGAGCAGTACTTC. It is translated as CACRGTHEQYF.

The CDR3 here is CASSLGGLDTQYF. The CDR3, as DNA: TGTGCCAGCAGCTTAGGGGGTTTAGATACGCAGTATTTT. V and J are TRBV13 and TRBJ2-3, with no clear D. Trimming left V 0 bases short and J 5 bases short, with 6 bases between. This CDR3 has 13 residues. CDR1 and CDR2 (germline): PRHDT, FYEKMQ (reference sequence).

This clonotype was seen ten or more times. The chain combines TRBV6-2 or TRBV6-3 with TRBJ1-2; D might be TRBD1 (5 bases). CDR1 is MNHEY, CDR2 SVGEGT, per germline. Trimming shortened V by 5 bases and J by 6 bases, and 16 bases separated the two germline ends. There are 14 residues in the CDR3. CDR3 region: CASSERQPRHGYTF. CDR3 nucleotide sequence: TGTGCCAGCAGTGAACGACAGCCACGACATGGCTACACCTTC.